This T cell receptor (beta chain) stems from a study of blood T cell repertoires in COVID-19 (dated by TCRdb to about 2020). In terms of the full investigation: The collaborator samples originated in the United States, Italy and Spain and spanned the acute and convalescent phases of COVID-19. The prospective study material was composed of cDNA or gDNA derived from T cells, B-cell-depleted T cells, or PBMCs. Subjects who had been exposed to COVID-19, were actively infected with it, or had recovered from it provided the deeply sampled blood TCRbeta repertoires that made up the dataset. The repertoires were released in a freely available public database intended as a resource for research on the immune response to SARS-CoV-2. Samples came from the ongoing ImmuneRACE study (first 160 participants) plus 1,254 subjects from 6 global collaborators. Nearly every sample came with metadata listing a de-identified subject ID, COVID-19 status, age in years and sex. Where available, HLA class I and class II types were obtained from metadata supplied by the sample provider rather than from assay-based typing. Overall study results and their limits: The amount of clinical and demographic metadata varied by source and participant and was provided uncurated.

TCRbeta CDR3 regions were amplified from genomic DNA using the immunoSEQ Assay, a bias-controlled multiplex PCR. The study's processing was this. The number of nucleated cells in each sample was estimated by amplification of reference gene primers within the assay. Sequence reads were collapsed and filtered to measure the absolute abundance of every unique TCRbeta CDR3 rearrangement. For each sample, productive Simpson clonality was calculated as the square root of Simpson's diversity index across productive rearrangements. Here the immuneACCESS table is served through TCRdb, limited to in-frame sequences with V and J called. Missing clones are a known gap in these copies; in checked studies unresolved V genes cover under half, and the rest lacks a known reason. The DNA gave D and trimming, while V, J and clone size come from that table. Recorded for this sample are some 230,000 clones; roughly 81% of them occurred a single time. The leading ten clones occupy about 0.93% of the sample.

Whole blood was collected in K2EDTA tubes by collaborating institutions according to the institutions' own protocols. For TCRbeta analysis, collaborator samples were shipped as frozen whole blood, as isolated PBMCs, or as DNA extracted from either sample type. As for this clone: Its antigen is unknown. Base qualities are not provided; no much larger clone lies one nucleotide away.

The CDR3 has 15 amino acids, counting the end cysteine and phenylalanine. Kept here is only the CDR3 DNA, which spans 45 bases and is read in frame from base 1. The germline V gene yields SGDLS for CDR1 and YYNGEE for CDR2. Here V drops 4 bases and J drops 5 bases, and the junction holds 9 bases not matched to any gene. The TCR sequence derives from a man aged 40-49 years with acute or convalescent COVID-19. Sequenced sample: peripheral blood. The sequence is built from TRBV9 and TRBJ2-3; 8 bases in between match TRBD2. The DNA sequence follows: TGTGCCAGCAGCAAAACCGGGACTAGTGGAGATACGCAGTATTTT. Its product reads: CASSKTGTSGDTQYF.